Below, one T cell receptor (beta chain) is given with its context. Its matching antigen is unknown. These data originate in a study of T cell responses to AZD1222 COVID-19 vaccine. This CDR3 comprises 15 residues. From germline, CDR1 is SGDLS and CDR2 YYNGEE. The V and J ends lost 3 bases and 0 bases, in that order; junction bases with no gene match: 4. Using immunoSEQ multiplex PCR, the repertoire was profiled, and TCRdb retains in-frame clones only, with some absent. The repertoire includes 70,000 to 90,000 clones, roughly 88% of them detected once, and 8.7% sits in the top ten. Study observations and caveats: Breadth and depth of Spike-specific TCRs rose after two AZD1222 doses. All repertoire sampling was performed exclusively after the peak T cell response.

Here the sequenced sample was peripheral blood, taken on day 0 of AZD1222 vaccination. V gene TRBV9 combines with J gene TRBJ1-1, with TRBD1 matching 8 bases. The clonotype was recovered from an adult in good health. The DNA of the CDR3 is TGTGCCAGCAGCGCCCGGGACAGGCTGAACACTGAAGCTTTCTTT. Translated, it gives CASSARDRLNTEAFF.